Each of the 10 T cell receptor beta chains below was sequenced from the same sample in a study of control samples from healthy donors and cancer patients. Assay: immunoSEQ multiplex PCR; the TCRdb copy retains only in-frame clones and omits some. This table has over 150,000 clones, 96% appearing once. Sequencing input: blood. The receptors here all came from a woman aged 25 to 39 in good health.

The chain combines TRBV5-6 with TRBJ2-3; 10 bases agree with TRBD2. The CDR3 runs 15 residues. V lost 2 bases, J lost 1 base, and 1 base stayed unmatched. Germline V lookup: CDR1 SGHDT, CDR2 YYEEEE. This CDR3 reads CASSLGLAGTDTQYF. The CDR3 DNA follows: TGTGCCAGCAGCTTAGGACTAGCGGGCACAGATACGCAGTATTTT.

As DNA, the CDR3 is TGCAGTGCTTGGGGCAGGGATGGCTACACCTTC. It specifies CSAWGRDGYTF. The gene calls are TRBV20-1 and TRBJ1-2; D is possibly TRBD1 (5 bases). Deletions cut 5 bases from V and 6 bases from J, with 10 bases between. CDR3 size: 11 residues. CDR1 and CDR2 (germline): DFQATT, SNEGSKA (reference sequence).

This clone was detected once. V is TRBV5-1 and J is TRBJ2-3; D ambiguous. CDR1 is SGHRS and CDR2 is YFSETQ in the germline V gene. V lost 0 bases to trimming and J lost 2 bases, with 13 bases between them. The CDR3 runs to 16 residues. The CDR3 region has the DNA TGCGCCAGCAGCTTGGGAGTCAAACCCGCCACAGATACGCAGTATTTT. It translates to CASSLGVKPATDTQYF.

V is TRBV5-4 and J is TRBJ2-3; D is possibly TRBD2 (5 bases). Germline V CDR1 and CDR2: SGHNT, YYREEE (reference sequence). CDR3 length: 16 amino acids. V shed 4 bases and J shed 2 bases, with 17 bases lying between them. This chain's CDR3 is CASSGTSFSSTDTQYF. The CDR3 DNA follows: TGTGCCAGCAGCGGTACTAGTTTCTCCTCCACAGATACGCAGTATTTT.

The chain joins TRBV6-2 or TRBV6-3 to TRBJ2-3; the match to TRBD2 covers 7 bases. V lost 6 bases to trimming and J lost 5 bases; unmatched junction nucleotides: 11. Germline CDR1 reads MNHEY; CDR2 reads SVGEGT. This CDR3 spans 15 amino acids. This CDR3 reads CASSPGRERGDTQYF. As DNA, the CDR3 is TGTGCCAGCAGCCCAGGGAGGGAAAGAGGAGATACGCAGTATTTT.

The J gene is TRBJ2-5, the V gene TRBV5-1, with 8 bases identical to TRBD2. After removal of 2 bases from V and 5 bases from J, the junction contained 11 bases not matched to a gene. CDR1 is SGHRS and CDR2 is YFSETQ in the germline V gene. The CDR3 loop spans 16 amino acids. In nucleotides, the CDR3 is TGCGCCAGCAGCTTAAATCCAGCGGGGGTAGAGGAGACCCAGTACTTC. Translation gives CASSLNPAGVEETQYF.

This chain connects TRBV3-1 (or the pseudogene TRBV3-2) to TRBJ1-3; D unresolved. CDR1 is LGHDT and CDR2 is YNNKEL in the germline V gene (reference sequence). V was trimmed by 0 bases and J by 0 bases, leaving 6 bases between them. This CDR3 has 15 residues. CDR3 bases: TGTGCCAGCAGCCAAGATCGGGTCTCTGGAAACACCATATATTTT. Its protein is CASSQDRVSGNTIYF.

This clone was recorded only once. The V gene is TRBV18, the J gene TRBJ2-1; TRBD2 matches at 12 bases. Trimming cost V 5 bases and J 7 bases; bases outside gene matches: 18. The CDR3 covers 19 residues. CDR1 is KGHSH and CDR2 is LQKENI in the germline V gene. The CDR3 DNA is TGTGCCAGCTCAGCCCTCCTAGCGGGAGGGCCAAGAGGGGGAAATGAGCAGTTCTTC. Translation: CASSALLAGGPRGGNEQFF.

V and J are TRBV5-5 and TRBJ1-3; perhaps TRBD1 as D (6 bases). Trimming left V 5 bases short and J 0 bases short, with 15 bases between. Per germline, CDR1 SGHKS and CDR2 YYEKEE (reference sequence). The CDR3 sequence is 16 residues long. The CDR3: CASSSGALGSGNTIYF. The CDR3 region has the DNA TGTGCCAGCAGTTCGGGGGCGCTCGGCTCTGGAAACACCATATATTTT. Filled out from reference TRBV5-5 and TRBJ1-3, the complete variable domain reads DAGVTQSPTHLIKTRGQQVTLRCSPISGHKSVSWYQQVLGQGPQFIFQYYEKEERGRGNFPDRFSARQFPNYSSELNVNALLLGDSALYLCASSSGALGSGNTIYFGEGSWLTVV.

The CDR3, as DNA: TGTGCCAGCAGTTCCCTAGCGGGAGTCAGGAATGAGCAGTTCTTC. Translating it yields CASSSLAGVRNEQFF. V usage is TRBV28 and J usage is TRBJ2-1; 10 positions agree with TRBD2. The ends lost 4 bases at V and 7 bases at J; junction bases unmatched: 7. CDR3 size: 15 residues. The germline V gene has CDR1 MDHEN and CDR2 SYDVKM.